This TCR beta chain was observed in a study of T cell responses to AZD1222 COVID-19 vaccine. Method: immunoSEQ multiplex PCR; TCRdb's copy keeps in-frame clones and lacks some. This sample yields 150,000 to 200,000 clones, of which over 85% are seen a single time; 3% to 5% belongs to the top ten. Overall study findings and caveats: Nearly half of the spike-specific TCRs reportedly recognize variant regions that carry no mutations.

Concerning this clone itself: Its antigen is unidentified.

Trimming stripped 1 base from V and 4 bases from J, with 5 bases between. The CDR3 loop spans 12 amino acids. The germline CDR1 and CDR2 sequences are LGHDT and YNNKEL (reference sequence). The input for sequencing was peripheral blood, taken on day 0 of AZD1222 vaccination. This TCR came from an adult in good health. J is TRBJ2-7 and V is TRBV3-1 (or the pseudogene TRBV3-2); D unresolved. CDR3 in DNA: TGTGCCAGCAGCCAAGCCGATTACGAGCAGTACTTC. Translation gives CASSQADYEQYF.